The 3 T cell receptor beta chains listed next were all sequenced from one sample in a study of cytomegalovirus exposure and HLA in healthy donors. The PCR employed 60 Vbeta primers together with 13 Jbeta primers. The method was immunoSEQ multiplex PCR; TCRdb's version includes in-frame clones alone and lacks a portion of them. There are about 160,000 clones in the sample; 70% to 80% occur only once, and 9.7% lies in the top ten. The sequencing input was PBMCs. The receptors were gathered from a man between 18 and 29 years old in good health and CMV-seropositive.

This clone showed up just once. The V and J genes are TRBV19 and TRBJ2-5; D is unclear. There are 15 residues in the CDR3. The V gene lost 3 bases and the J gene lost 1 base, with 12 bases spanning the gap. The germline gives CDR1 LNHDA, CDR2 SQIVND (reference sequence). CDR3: CASSMQSASQETQYF. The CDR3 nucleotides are TGTGCCAGTAGTATGCAGTCGGCTAGCCAAGAGACCCAGTACTTC.

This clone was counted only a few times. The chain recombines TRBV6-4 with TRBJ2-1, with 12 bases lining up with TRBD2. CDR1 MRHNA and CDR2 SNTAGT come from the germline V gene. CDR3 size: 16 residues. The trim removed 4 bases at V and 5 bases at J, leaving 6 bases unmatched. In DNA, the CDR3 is TGTGCCAGCAGTGTTGCTAGCGGGAGGGGGGACAATGAGCAGTTCTTC. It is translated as CASSVASGRGDNEQFF.

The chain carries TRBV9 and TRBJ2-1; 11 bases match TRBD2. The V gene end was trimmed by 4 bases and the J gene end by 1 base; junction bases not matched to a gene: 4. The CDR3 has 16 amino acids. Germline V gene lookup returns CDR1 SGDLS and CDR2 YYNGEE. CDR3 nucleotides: TGTGCCAGCAGCTGGACTAGCGGGCTATCCTACAATGAGCAGTTCTTC. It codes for CASSWTSGLSYNEQFF.